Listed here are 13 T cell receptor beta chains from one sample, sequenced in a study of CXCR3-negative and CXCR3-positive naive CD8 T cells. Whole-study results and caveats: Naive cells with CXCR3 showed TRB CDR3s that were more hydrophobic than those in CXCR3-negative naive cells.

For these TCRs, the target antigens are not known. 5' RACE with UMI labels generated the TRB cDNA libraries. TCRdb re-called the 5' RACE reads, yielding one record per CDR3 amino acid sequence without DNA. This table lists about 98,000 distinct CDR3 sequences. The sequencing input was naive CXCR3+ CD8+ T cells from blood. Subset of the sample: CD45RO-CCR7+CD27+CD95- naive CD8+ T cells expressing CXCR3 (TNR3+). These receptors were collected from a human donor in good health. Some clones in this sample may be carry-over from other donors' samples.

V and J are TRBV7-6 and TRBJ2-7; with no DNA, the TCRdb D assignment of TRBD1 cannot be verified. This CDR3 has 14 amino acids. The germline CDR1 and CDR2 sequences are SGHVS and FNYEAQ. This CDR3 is CASSFLVTGDEQYF.

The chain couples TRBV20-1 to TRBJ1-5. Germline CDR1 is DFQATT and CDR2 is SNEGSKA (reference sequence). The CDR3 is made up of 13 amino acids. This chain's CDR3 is CSATDREAQPQHF.

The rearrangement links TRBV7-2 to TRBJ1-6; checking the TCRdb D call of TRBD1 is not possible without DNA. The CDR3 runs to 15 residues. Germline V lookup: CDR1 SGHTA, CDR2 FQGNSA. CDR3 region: CASSPDSYYNSPLHF.

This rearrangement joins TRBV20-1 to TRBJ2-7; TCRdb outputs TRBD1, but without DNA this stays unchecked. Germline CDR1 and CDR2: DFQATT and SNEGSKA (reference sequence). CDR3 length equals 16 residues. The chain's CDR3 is CSARAPPRDILYEQYF.

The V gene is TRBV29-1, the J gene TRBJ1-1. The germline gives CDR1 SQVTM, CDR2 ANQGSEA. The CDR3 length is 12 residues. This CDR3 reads CSVGRENTEAFF.

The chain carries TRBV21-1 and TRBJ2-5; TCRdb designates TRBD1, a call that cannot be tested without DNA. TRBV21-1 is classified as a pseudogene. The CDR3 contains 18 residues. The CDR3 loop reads CASSIRDRGYTYQETQYF.

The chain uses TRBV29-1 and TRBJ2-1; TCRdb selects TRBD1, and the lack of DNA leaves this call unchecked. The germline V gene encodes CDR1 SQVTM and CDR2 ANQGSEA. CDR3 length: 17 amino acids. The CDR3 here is CSARGAIPRSSYNEQFF.

CDR3 sequence: CASSYSSLAAGDLKLVSYNEQFF. The chain combines TRBV6-2 or TRBV6-3 with TRBJ2-1; the TCRdb D gene call, TRBD2, has no DNA to confirm it. CDR3 length: 23 amino acids. Germline V gene lookup returns CDR1 MNHEY and CDR2 SVGEGT.

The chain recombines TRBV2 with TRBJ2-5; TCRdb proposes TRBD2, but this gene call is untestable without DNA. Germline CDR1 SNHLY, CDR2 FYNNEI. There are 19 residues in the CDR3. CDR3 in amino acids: CASSDVTARLAGLQETQYF.

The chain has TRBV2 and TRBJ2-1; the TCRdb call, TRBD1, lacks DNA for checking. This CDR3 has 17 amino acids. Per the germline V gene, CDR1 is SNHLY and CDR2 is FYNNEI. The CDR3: CASIKRGAPASYNEQFF.

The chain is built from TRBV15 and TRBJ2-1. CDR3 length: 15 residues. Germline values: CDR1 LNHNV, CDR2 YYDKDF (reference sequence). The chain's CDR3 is CATSRDRGVAAEQFF.

The CDR3: CASSPQGYGISSYNEQFF. This chain joins TRBV7-9 and TRBJ2-1. Germline V gives CDR1 SEHNR, CDR2 FQNEAQ (reference sequence). The CDR3 is 18 amino acids.

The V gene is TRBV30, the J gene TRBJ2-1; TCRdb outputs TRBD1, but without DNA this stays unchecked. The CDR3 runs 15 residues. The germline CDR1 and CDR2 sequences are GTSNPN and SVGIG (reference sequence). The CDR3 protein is CAWSVRRGFYNEQFF.